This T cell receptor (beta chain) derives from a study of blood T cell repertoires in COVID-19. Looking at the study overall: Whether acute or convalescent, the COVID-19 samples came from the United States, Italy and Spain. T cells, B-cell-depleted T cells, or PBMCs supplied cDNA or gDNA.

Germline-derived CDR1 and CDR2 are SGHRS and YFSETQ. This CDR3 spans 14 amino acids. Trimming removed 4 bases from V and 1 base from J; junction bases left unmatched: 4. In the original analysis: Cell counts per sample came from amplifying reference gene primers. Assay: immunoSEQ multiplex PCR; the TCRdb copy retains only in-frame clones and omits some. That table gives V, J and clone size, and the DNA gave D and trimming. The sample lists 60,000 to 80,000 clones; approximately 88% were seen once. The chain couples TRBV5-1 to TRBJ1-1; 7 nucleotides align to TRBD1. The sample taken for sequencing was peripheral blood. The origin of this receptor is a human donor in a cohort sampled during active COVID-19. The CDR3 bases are TGCGCCAGCAGCCACAGACAGGGGAACACTGAAGCTTTCTTT. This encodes CASSHRQGNTEAFF.